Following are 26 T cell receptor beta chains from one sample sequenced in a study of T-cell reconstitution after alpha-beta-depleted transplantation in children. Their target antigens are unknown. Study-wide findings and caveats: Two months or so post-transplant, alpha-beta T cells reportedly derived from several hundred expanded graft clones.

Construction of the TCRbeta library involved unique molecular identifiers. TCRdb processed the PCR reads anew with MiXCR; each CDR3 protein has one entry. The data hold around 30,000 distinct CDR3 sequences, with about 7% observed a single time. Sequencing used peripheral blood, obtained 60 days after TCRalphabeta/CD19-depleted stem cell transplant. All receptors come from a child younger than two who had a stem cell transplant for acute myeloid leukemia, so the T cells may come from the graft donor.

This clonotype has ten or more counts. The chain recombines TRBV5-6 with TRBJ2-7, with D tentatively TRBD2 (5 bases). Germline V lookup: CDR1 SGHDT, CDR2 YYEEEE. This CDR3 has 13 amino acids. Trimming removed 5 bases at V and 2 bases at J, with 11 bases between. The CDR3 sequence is CASRRTGAYEQYF. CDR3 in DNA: TGTGCCAGCAGACGGACCGGGGCCTACGAGCAGTACTTC.

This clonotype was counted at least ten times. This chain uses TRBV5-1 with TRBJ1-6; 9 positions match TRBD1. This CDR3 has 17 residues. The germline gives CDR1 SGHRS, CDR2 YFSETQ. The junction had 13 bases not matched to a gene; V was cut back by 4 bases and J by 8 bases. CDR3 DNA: TGCGCCAGCAGCGCTAACTCCGGGACAGGGAAAGATTCACCCCTCCACTTT. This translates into CASSANSGTGKDSPLHF.

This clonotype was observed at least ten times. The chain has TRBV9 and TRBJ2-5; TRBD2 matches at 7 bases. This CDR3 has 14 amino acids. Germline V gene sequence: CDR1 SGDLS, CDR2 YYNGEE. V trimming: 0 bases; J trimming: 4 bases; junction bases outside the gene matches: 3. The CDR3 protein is CASSVEGGRETQYF. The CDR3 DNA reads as TGTGCCAGCAGCGTAGAGGGAGGGCGAGAGACCCAGTACTTC.

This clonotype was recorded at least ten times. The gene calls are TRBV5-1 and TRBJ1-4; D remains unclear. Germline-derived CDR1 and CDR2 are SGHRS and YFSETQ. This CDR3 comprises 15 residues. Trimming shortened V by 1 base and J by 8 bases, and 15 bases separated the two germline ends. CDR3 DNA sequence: TGCGCCAGCAGCTTGTACGCAGTCCCGGGGGAAAAACTGTTTTTT. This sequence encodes CASSLYAVPGEKLFF.

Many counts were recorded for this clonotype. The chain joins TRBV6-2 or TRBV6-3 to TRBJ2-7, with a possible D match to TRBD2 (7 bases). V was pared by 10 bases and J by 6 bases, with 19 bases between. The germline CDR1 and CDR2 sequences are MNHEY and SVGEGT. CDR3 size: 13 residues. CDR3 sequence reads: CAILGAAGLEQYF. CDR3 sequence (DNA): TGTGCCATCCTGGGGGCAGCGGGGCTCGAGCAGTACTTC.

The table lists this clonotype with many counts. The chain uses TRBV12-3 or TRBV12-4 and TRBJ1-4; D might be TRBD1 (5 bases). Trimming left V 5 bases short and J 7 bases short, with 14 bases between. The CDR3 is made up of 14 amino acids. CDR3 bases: TGTGCCAGCAGTCCCTCAGGGATGGGTGAAAAACTGTTTTTT. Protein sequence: CASSPSGMGEKLFF.

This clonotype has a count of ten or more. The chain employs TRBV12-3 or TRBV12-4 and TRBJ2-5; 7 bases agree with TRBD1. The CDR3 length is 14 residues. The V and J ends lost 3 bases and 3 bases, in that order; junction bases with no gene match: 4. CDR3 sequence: CASSFRQGEETQYF. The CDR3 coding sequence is TGTGCCAGCAGTTTCCGGCAGGGGGAAGAGACCCAGTACTTC.

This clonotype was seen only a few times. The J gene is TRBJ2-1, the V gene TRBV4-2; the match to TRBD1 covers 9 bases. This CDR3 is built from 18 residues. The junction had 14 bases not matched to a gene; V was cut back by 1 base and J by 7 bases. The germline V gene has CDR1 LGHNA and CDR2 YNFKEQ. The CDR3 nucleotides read TGTGCCAGCAGCCAAGCGATCTTTGCCGGGACAGGGAGGAATGAGCAGTTCTTC. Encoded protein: CASSQAIFAGTGRNEQFF.

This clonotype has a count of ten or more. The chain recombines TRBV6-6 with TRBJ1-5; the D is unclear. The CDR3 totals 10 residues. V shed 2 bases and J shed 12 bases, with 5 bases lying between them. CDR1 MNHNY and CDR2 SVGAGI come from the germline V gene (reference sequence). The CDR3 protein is CASSYERQHF. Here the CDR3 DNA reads TGTGCCAGCAGTTACGAACGCCAGCATTTT.

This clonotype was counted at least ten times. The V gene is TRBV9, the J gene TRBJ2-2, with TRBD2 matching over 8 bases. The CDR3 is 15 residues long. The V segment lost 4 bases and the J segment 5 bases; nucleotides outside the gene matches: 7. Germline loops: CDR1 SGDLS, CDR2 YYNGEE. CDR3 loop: CASSPSGRGTGELFF. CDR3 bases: TGTGCCAGCAGCCCGAGCGGGAGAGGAACCGGGGAGCTGTTTTTT.

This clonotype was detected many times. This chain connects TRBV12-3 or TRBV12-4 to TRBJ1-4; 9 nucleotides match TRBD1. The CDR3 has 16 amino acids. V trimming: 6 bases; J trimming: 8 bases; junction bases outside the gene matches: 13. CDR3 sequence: CASRRTRDRVWEKLFF. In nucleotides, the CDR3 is TGTGCCAGCAGACGCACCCGGGACAGGGTTTGGGAAAAACTGTTTTTT.

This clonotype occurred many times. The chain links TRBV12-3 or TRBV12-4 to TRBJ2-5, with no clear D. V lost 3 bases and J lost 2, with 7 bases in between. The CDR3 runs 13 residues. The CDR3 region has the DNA TGTGCCAGCAGTTTTAACTTTCAAGAGACCCAGTACTTC. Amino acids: CASSFNFQETQYF.

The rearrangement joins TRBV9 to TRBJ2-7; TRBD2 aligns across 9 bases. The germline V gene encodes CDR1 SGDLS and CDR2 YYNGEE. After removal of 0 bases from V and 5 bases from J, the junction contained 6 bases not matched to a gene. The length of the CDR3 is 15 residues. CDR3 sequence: CASSVAGGGGHEQYF. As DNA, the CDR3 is TGTGCCAGCAGCGTAGCTGGCGGGGGGGGCCACGAGCAGTACTTC.

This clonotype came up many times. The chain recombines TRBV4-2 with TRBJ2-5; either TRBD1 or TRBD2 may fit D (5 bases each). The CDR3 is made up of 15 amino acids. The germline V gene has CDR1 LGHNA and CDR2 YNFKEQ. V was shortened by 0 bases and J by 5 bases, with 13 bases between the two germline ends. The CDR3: CASSQDKGRGETQYF. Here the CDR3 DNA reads TGTGCCAGCAGCCAAGATAAGGGGAGAGGGGAGACCCAGTACTTC.

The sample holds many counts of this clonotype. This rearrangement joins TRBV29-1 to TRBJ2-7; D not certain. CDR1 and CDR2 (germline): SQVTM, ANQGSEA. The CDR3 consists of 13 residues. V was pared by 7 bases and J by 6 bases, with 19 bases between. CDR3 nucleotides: TGCAGCGGGTCCAGGCTGACAACCGGCGAGCAGTACTTC. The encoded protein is CSGSRLTTGEQYF.

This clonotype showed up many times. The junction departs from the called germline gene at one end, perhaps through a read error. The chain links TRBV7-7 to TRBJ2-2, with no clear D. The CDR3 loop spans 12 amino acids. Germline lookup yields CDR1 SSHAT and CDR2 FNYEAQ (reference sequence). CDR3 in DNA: TGTGCTAGCAGCCCCCGGACCGGGGAGCTGTTTTTT. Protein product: CASSPRTGELFF.

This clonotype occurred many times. This CDR3 reads CAQAGGLYNEQFF. CDR3 coding DNA: TGTGCCCAGGCGGGGGGACTCTACAATGAGCAGTTCTTC. This chain uses TRBV2 with TRBJ2-1; 8 bases map to TRBD2. V lost 11 bases, J lost 3 bases, and 6 bases stayed unmatched. The CDR3 loop spans 13 amino acids. Germline V gives CDR1 SNHLY, CDR2 FYNNEI.

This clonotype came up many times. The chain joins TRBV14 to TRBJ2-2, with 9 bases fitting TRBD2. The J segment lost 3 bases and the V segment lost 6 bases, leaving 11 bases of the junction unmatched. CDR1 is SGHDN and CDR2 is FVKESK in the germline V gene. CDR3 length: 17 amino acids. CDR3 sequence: CASSPTRGLAYTGELFF. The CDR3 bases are TGTGCCAGCAGTCCTACTAGGGGACTAGCTTACACCGGGGAGCTGTTTTTT. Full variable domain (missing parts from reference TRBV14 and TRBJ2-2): EAGVTQFPSHSVIEKGQTVTLRCDPISGHDNLYWYRRVMGKEIKFLLHFVKESKQDESGMPNNRFLAERTGGTYSTLKVQPAELEDSGVYFCASSPTRGLAYTGELFFGEGSRLTVL.

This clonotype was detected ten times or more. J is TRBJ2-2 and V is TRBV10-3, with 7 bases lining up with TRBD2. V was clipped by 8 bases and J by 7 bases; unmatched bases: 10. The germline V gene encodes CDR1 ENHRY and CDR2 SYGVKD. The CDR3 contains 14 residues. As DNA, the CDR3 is TGTGCCATCCCCCTGAGCGGGACCAACGGGGAGCTGTTTTTT. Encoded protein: CAIPLSGTNGELFF.

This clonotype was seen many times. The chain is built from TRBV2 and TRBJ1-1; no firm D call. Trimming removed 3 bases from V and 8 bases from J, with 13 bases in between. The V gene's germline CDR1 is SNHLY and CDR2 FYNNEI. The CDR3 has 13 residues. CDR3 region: CASSDEGLTEAFF. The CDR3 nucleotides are TGTGCCAGCAGTGATGAGGGTTTAACCGAAGCTTTCTTT.

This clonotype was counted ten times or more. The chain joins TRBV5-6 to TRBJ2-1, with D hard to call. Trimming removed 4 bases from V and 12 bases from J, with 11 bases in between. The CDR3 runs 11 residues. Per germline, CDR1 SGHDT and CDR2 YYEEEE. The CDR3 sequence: CASSLSASQFF. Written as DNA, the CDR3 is TGTGCCAGCAGCCTATCAGCGTCGCAGTTCTTC.

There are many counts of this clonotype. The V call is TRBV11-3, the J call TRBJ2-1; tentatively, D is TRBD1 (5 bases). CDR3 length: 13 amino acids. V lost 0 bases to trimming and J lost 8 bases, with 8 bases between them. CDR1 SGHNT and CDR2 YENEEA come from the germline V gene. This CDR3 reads CASSLEATDEQFF. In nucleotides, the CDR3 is TGTGCCAGCAGCTTAGAGGCGACAGATGAGCAGTTCTTC.

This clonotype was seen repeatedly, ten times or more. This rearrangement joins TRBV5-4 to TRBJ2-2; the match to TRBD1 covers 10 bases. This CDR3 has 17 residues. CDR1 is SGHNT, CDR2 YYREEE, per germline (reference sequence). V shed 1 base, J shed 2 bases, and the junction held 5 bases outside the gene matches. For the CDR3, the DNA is TGTGCCAGCAGCTTGAGGACAGGGGGGGACAACACCGGGGAGCTGTTTTTT. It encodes CASSLRTGGDNTGELFF. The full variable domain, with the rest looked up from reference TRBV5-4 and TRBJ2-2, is ETGVTQSPTHLIKTRGQQVTLRCSSQSGHNTVSWYQQALGQGPQFIFQYYREEENGRGNFPPRFSGLQFPNYSSELNVNALELDDSALYLCASSLRTGGDNTGELFFGEGSRLTVL.

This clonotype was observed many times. The CDR3 DNA sequence: TGTGCCAGCAGCTCCAGGGAGGGAGCTAAAGAGACCCAGTACTTC. It specifies CASSSREGAKETQYF. The chain couples TRBV7-2 to TRBJ2-5; 7 bases align to TRBD2. The CDR3 has 15 residues. V lost 4 bases and J lost 3; bases outside the gene matches: 8. Germline V gene data show CDR1 as SGHTA and CDR2 as FQGNSA.

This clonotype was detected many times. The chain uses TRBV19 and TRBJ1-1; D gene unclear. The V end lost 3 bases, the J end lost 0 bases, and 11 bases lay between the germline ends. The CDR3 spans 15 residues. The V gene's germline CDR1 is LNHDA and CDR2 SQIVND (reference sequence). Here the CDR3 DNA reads TGTGCCAGTAGTATCGTGGGGAGCCTGAACACTGAAGCTTTCTTT. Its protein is CASSIVGSLNTEAFF.

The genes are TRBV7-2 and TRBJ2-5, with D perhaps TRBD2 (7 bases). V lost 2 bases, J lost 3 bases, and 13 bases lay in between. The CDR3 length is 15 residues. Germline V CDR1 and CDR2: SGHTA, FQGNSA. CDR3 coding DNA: TGTGCCAGCAGCTTAATGAGGGGGGGAGAAGAGACCCAGTACTTC. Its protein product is CASSLMRGGEETQYF.